One and the same sample provided the 6 T cell receptor beta chains below, sequenced in a study of lymphopenia after photon versus proton radiotherapy. Measured with immunoSEQ multiplex PCR; TCRdb has only the in-frame clones, and not every one. The sample shows around 29,000 clones, just under 90% of them seen only once. The source material was peripheral blood, sampled from a patient treated with proton-based radiotherapy. These receptors came from a woman aged 55-70 years with cholangiocarcinoma. Some clones in this sample may be carry-over from other donors' samples.

This rearrangement joins TRBV9 to TRBJ1-5; 8 bases are a match to TRBD1. Trimming cost V 0 bases and J 7 bases; bases outside gene matches: 6. The CDR3 totals 15 residues. CDR1 and CDR2 (germline): SGDLS, YYNGEE. CDR3 protein: CASSVGTGLGQPQHF. The CDR3 region has the DNA TGTGCCAGCAGCGTAGGGACAGGGCTTGGGCAGCCCCAGCATTTT.

This chain connects TRBV11-3 to TRBJ2-2; 7 nucleotides agree with TRBD1. There are 15 residues in the CDR3. The germline V gene has CDR1 SGHNT and CDR2 YENEEA. V shed 0 bases, J shed 5 bases, and the junction held 3 bases outside the gene matches. This CDR3 is CASSLEGGSTGELFF. As DNA, the CDR3 is TGTGCCAGCAGCTTAGAAGGGGGCAGTACCGGGGAGCTGTTTTTT.

The chain uses TRBV5-6 and TRBJ2-3; TRBD2 matches at 8 bases. From germline, CDR1 is SGHDT and CDR2 YYEEEE. The junction had 4 bases not matched to a gene; V was cut back by 1 base and J by 0 bases. This CDR3 has 16 residues. The CDR3 bases are TGTGCCAGCAGCTTGTTTAGCGGGGCTAGCACAGATACGCAGTATTTT. Its protein is CASSLFSGASTDTQYF. Complete variable domain (other parts from reference TRBV5-6 and TRBJ2-3): DAGVTQSPTHLIKTRGQQVTLRCSPKSGHDTVSWYQQALGQGPQFIFQYYEEEERQRGNFPDRFSGHQFPNYSSELNVNALLLGDSALYLCASSLFSGASTDTQYFGPGTRLTVL.

This clone was detected only a few times. The chain is built from TRBV2 and TRBJ1-5; 7 nucleotides line up with TRBD1. CDR1 is SNHLY and CDR2 is FYNNEI in the germline V gene. The ends lost 6 bases at V and 4 bases at J; junction bases unmatched: 9. The CDR3 contains 15 residues. The CDR3 coding sequence is TGTGCCAGCAGACAACAGGGGCTTGAGAATCAGCCCCAGCATTTT. Translated: CASRQQGLENQPQHF.

The chain joins TRBV19 to TRBJ1-2, with TRBD1 matching over 7 bases. V gave up 1 base and J gave up 6 bases; unmatched junction bases: 2. In germline, CDR1 is LNHDA, CDR2 SQIVND (reference sequence). This CDR3 has 13 amino acids. CDR3 sequence (DNA): TGTGCCAGTAGTATAGTTACAGGGGATGGCTACACCTTC. Encoded protein: CASSIVTGDGYTF.

The rearrangement links TRBV18 to TRBJ2-2; 8 bases align to TRBD1. The CDR3 loop spans 17 amino acids. Trimming cost V 3 bases and J 1 base; bases outside gene matches: 7. Germline V CDR1 and CDR2: KGHSH, LQKENI. The CDR3 DNA reads as TGTGCCAGCTCACCCCGCACAGGGACAGGGAACACCGGGGAGCTGTTTTTT. Translated: CASSPRTGTGNTGELFF.